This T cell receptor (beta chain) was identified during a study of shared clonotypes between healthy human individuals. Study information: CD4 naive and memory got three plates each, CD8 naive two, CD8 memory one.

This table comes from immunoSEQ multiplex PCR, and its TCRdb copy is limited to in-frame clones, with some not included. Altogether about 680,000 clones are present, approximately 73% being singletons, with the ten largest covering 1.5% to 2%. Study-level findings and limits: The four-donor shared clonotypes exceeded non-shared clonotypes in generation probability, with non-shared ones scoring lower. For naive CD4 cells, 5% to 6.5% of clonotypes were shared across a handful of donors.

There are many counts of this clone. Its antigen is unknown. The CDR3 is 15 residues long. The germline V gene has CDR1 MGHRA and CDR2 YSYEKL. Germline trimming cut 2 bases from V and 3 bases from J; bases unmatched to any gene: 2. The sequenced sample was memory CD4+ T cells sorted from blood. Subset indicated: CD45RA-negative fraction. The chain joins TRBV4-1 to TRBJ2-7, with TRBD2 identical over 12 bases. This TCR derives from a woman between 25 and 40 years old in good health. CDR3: CASSQTTSGSYEQYF. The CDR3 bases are TGCGCCAGCAGCCAAACGACTAGCGGGAGCTACGAGCAGTACTTC.